This is a list of T cell receptor beta chains from one sample in a study of shared clonotypes between healthy human individuals. The repertoire was sequenced with immunoSEQ multiplex PCR; TCRdb's copy has only in-frame clones and lacks some. The table records around 1.5 million clones, around 98% of them present only once. The sample was naive CD4+ T cells sorted from blood. The receptors here all came from a man younger than 45 in good health. CDR3s include the opening cysteine and the closing phenylalanine or tryptophan. A D gene is named only where the DNA matches it firmly. Some rows have no size entry. The others give once, few or many, or a class for an expanded clone.

j_call,clone_size,d_call,cdr3_length,v_call,cdr3_nt,cdr3_aa
TRBJ2-5,.,TRBD2,15,TRBV9,TGTGCCAGCAGCATGGGACTAGCGGGACCAGAGACCCAGTACTTC,CASSMGLAGPETQYF
TRBJ2-1,.,.,13,TRBV30,TGTGCCTGGAGGGGGGCTTTTTACAATGAGCAGTTCTTC,CAWRGAFYNEQFF
TRBJ2-7,.,TRBD2,15,TRBV5-4,TGTGCCAGCAGCTTGGGACTAGCGGGAGAGGACGAGCAGTACTTC,CASSLGLAGEDEQYF
TRBJ2-7,.,.,15,TRBV25-1,TGTGCCAGCAGTGAATCGAAGCGGAGCGCCTACGAGCAGTACTTC,CASSESKRSAYEQYF
TRBJ1-4,.,TRBD1,15,TRBV6-5,TGTGCCAGCAGACCGAACAGGGGCTCTAATGAAAAACTGTTTTTT,CASRPNRGSNEKLFF
TRBJ2-3,.,.,12,TRBV7-2,TGTGCCAGCAGCTCTGTAGGGTGGGCGCAGTATTTT,CASSSVGWAQYF
TRBJ2-1,.,TRBD2,12,TRBV6-6,TGTGCCAGCAGTCCCGGGGGGAGTGAGCAGTTCTTC,CASSPGGSEQFF
TRBJ2-7,.,.,15,TRBV4-1,TGCGCCAGCAGCCAAGATTCGTGGGGTTCGGGGGTGCAGTACTTC,CASSQDSWGSGVQYF
TRBJ1-5,.,.,15,TRBV6-5,TGTGCCAGCAGAGTCGGGAAAGGGGGTAATCAGCCCCAGCATTTT,CASRVGKGGNQPQHF
TRBJ2-2,.,TRBD2,17,TRBV10-1,TGCGCCAGCAGTGAGAGCGTAGCGGGGCTATTCACCGGGGAGCTGTTTTTT,CASSESVAGLFTGELFF
TRBJ2-7,.,TRBD2,14,TRBV29-1,TGCAGCGTCGATAGCGGGAGGGCCCCCTACGAGCAGTACTTC,CSVDSGRAPYEQYF
TRBJ1-5,.,.,14,TRBV6-1,TGTGCCAGCAGCCCGACAGGAGGCAATCAGCCCCAGCATTTT,CASSPTGGNQPQHF
TRBJ2-1,once,TRBD2,16,TRBV29-1,TGCAGCGTTATCCTTCTAGCGGGTGGCTCCTACAATGAGCAGTTCTTC,CSVILLAGGSYNEQFF